The 27 T cell receptor beta chains below were found in one sample sequenced in a study of blood T cell repertoires in COVID-19 (dated by TCRdb to between 2020 and 2021). Libraries were made using the immunoSEQ multiplex PCR assay. TCRdb limited this immuneACCESS table to in-frame rearrangements with V and J called. A share of clones is missing; checked studies link under half to unresolved V genes, and the rest is unexplained. For this sample there are 300,000 to 400,000 clones; 75% to 90% appear just once. The ten biggest clones cover roughly 6.6% of the sample. The source material was peripheral blood. These receptors came from a woman aged 60-75 years with COVID-19, enrolled during active disease.

The chain uses TRBV6-4 and TRBJ1-5, with TRBD1 matching 7 bases. The CDR3 spans 13 residues. Germline V lookup: CDR1 MRHNA, CDR2 SNTAGT. V dropped 7 bases and J dropped 6; count of bases not matched to a gene: 6. The CDR3 region is CASNDRVAQPQHF. The CDR3 DNA sequence: TGTGCCAGCAACGACAGGGTCGCTCAGCCCCAGCATTTT.

This clone has at least ten counts. This rearrangement joins TRBV6-2 or TRBV6-3 to TRBJ2-7; 9 bases align to TRBD2. V was pared by 8 bases and J by 3 bases, with 11 bases of the junction left unmatched. Germline V gives CDR1 MNHEY, CDR2 SVGEGT. The CDR3 is 15 residues long. For the CDR3, the DNA is TGTGCCAGCGGCCCTCTCCAGCGGGGGGACTACGAGCAGTACTTC. It specifies CASGPLQRGDYEQYF.

The chain is built from TRBV30 and TRBJ1-1, with TRBD1 as a possible D gene (5 bases). This CDR3 contains 15 residues. Trimming removed 2 bases from V and 3 bases from J, with 16 bases in between. Germline V gene data show CDR1 as GTSNPN and CDR2 as SVGIG (reference sequence). The DNA for the CDR3 is TGTGCCTGGAGTTCTCTCGACAGTCCGTACACTGAAGCTTTCTTT. This gives the protein CAWSSLDSPYTEAFF. Supplemented by reference TRBV30 and TRBJ1-1, the full variable domain reads SQTIHQWPATLVQPVGSPLSLECTVEGTSNPNLYWYRQAAGRGLQLLFYSVGIGQISSEVPQNLSASRPQDRQFILSSKKLLLSDSGFYLCAWSSLDSPYTEAFFGQGTRLTVV.

This clone was seen just once. This chain connects TRBV27 to TRBJ2-2; D perhaps matches TRBD2 (6 bases). This CDR3 has 15 amino acids. The V gene's germline CDR1 is MNHEY and CDR2 SMNVEV (reference sequence). V gave up 2 bases and J gave up 1 base, with 8 bases separating them. In DNA form, the CDR3 reads TGTGCCAGCAGTTTACGGGGGAGGAACACCGGGGAGCTGTTTTTT. As protein: CASSLRGRNTGELFF.

This clone was observed a handful of times. This chain links TRBV29-1 with TRBJ1-2; D is uncertain. V dropped 6 bases and J dropped 0 bases, with 20 bases sitting between them. CDR1 and CDR2 (germline): SQVTM, ANQGSEA. The CDR3 sequence is 16 residues long. The CDR3 spells CSVPAGFGGPNYGYTF. The CDR3 DNA follows: TGCAGCGTCCCAGCGGGTTTCGGAGGGCCTAACTATGGCTACACCTTC.

This chain links TRBV4-3 with TRBJ2-1; 9 nucleotides align to TRBD2. The germline CDR1 and CDR2 sequences are LGHNA and YSLEER. There are 16 residues in the CDR3. V dropped 0 bases and J dropped 2; count of bases not matched to a gene: 2. DNA for the CDR3: TGCGCCAGCAGCCAAGATGGCGGGGGGGCCTACAATGAGCAGTTCTTC. Amino acid sequence: CASSQDGGGAYNEQFF.

In its sample, this clone was seen a few times. The rearrangement joins TRBV2 to TRBJ1-4; 9 positions agree with TRBD1. V lost 4 bases to trimming and J lost 6 bases; unmatched junction nucleotides: 12. Germline CDR1 is SNHLY and CDR2 is FYNNEI. CDR3 length: 17 amino acids. Here the CDR3 DNA reads TGTGCCAGCAGTGGGGCCCCAGGACAGGGGCTACATGAAAAACTGTTTTTT. It specifies CASSGAPGQGLHEKLFF.

The V and J genes are TRBV30 and TRBJ1-1, with D possibly being TRBD1 (6 bases). The V end lost 0 bases, the J end lost 5 bases, and 10 bases lay between the germline ends. The CDR3 has 13 amino acids. Per the germline V gene, CDR1 is GTSNPN and CDR2 is SVGIG (reference sequence). CDR3 sequence: CAWSVAQGTEAFF. The CDR3, as DNA: TGTGCCTGGAGTGTGGCACAGGGAACTGAAGCTTTCTTT.

The chain uses TRBV11-3 and TRBJ2-3; tentative D call: TRBD2 (6 bases). V was cut by 0 bases and J by 2 bases, with 12 bases left in between. This CDR3 has 16 amino acids. From germline, CDR1 is SGHNT and CDR2 YENEEA. The CDR3 region is CASSLDWRDPTDTQYF. The CDR3 nucleotides are TGTGCCAGCAGCTTAGATTGGAGGGACCCCACAGATACGCAGTATTTT.

The chain joins TRBV2 to TRBJ1-1; the match to TRBD1 covers 8 bases. The CDR3 covers 14 residues. V trimming: 6 bases; J trimming: 6 bases; junction bases outside the gene matches: 9. Germline V gene lookup returns CDR1 SNHLY and CDR2 FYNNEI. As DNA, the CDR3 is TGTGCCAGCAGCGGACAGGGTCAGGGTGCTGAAGCTTTCTTT. Protein sequence: CASSGQGQGAEAFF. Together with reference TRBV2 and TRBJ1-1, the CDR3 gives the full variable domain: EPEVTQTPSHQVTQMGQEVILRCVPISNHLYFYWYRQILGQKVEFLVSFYNNEISEKSEIFDDQFSVERPDGSNFTLKIRSTKLEDSAMYFCASSGQGQGAEAFFGQGTRLTVV.

V gene TRBV27 combines with J gene TRBJ2-1; 9 bases line up with TRBD2. Germline loops: CDR1 MNHEY, CDR2 SMNVEV (reference sequence). The CDR3 loop spans 14 amino acids. With 4 bases clipped from V and 8 bases from J, the junction kept 6 bases outside the gene matches. The DNA of the CDR3 is TGTGCCAGCAGTTGGGGCGGGGGGGCTTATGAGCAGTTCTTC. It codes for CASSWGGGAYEQFF.

The CDR3 nucleotides are TGTGCCATCAGTACTAGCGGGGCCTCCTACAATGAGCAGTTCTTC. Translated, it gives CAISTSGASYNEQFF. The rearrangement joins TRBV10-3 to TRBJ2-1; 10 bases are shared with TRBD2. The CDR3 sequence is 15 residues long. With V trimmed by 5 bases and J by 0 bases, 1 base remained unmatched. Germline V gene sequence: CDR1 ENHRY, CDR2 SYGVKD.

This chain joins TRBV27 and TRBJ1-1; possibly TRBD1 for D (5 bases). Trimming took 2 bases from V and 0 from J, leaving 7 bases between them. Looked up from germline, CDR1 is MNHEY and CDR2 is SMNVEV (reference sequence). CDR3 size: 14 residues. This CDR3 is CASSLAGVNTEAFF. In nucleotides, the CDR3 is TGTGCCAGCAGTTTAGCGGGGGTGAACACTGAAGCTTTCTTT.

V gene TRBV25-1 combines with J gene TRBJ2-1; TRBD2 might be the D (7 bases). The CDR3 extends over 16 amino acids. The V gene lost 2 bases and the J gene lost 0 bases, with 11 bases spanning the gap. The germline gives CDR1 MGHDK, CDR2 SYGVNS. The CDR3 protein is CASSERGGASYNEQFF. CDR3 nucleotide sequence: TGTGCCAGCAGTGAAAGGGGGGGAGCCTCCTACAATGAGCAGTTCTTC.

This clone was recorded once. The J gene is TRBJ2-5, the V gene TRBV15; 14 positions match TRBD2. CDR1 is LNHNV and CDR2 is YYDKDF in the germline V gene (reference sequence). The J segment lost 5 bases and the V segment lost 1 base, leaving 9 bases of the junction unmatched. This CDR3 is 18 amino acids long. CDR3 sequence reads: CATSRGLAGGRIGETQYF. The CDR3 nucleotides read TGTGCCACCAGCAGAGGACTAGCGGGGGGGCGGATTGGGGAGACCCAGTACTTC.

This chain uses TRBV12-3 or TRBV12-4 with TRBJ1-2; no reliable D call. The CDR3 sequence is 13 residues long. V lost 1 base, J lost 7 bases, and 10 bases lay in between. This CDR3 is CASSLDTGLGYTF. The CDR3 DNA follows: TGTGCCAGCAGTTTAGATACGGGTCTTGGCTACACCTTC.

The chain recombines TRBV19 with TRBJ2-3; maybe TRBD1 (7 bases). V shed 3 bases and J shed 6 bases, with 16 bases lying between them. The CDR3 runs to 15 residues. Germline loops: CDR1 LNHDA, CDR2 SQIVND (reference sequence). CDR3 DNA sequence: TGTGCCAGTAGTATCCAGGGGGGCAGGGGGGATACGCAGTATTTT. This sequence encodes CASSIQGGRGDTQYF. Full variable domain (remainder filled in from reference TRBV19 and TRBJ2-3): DGGITQSPKYLFRKEGQNVTLSCEQNLNHDAMYWYRQDPGQGLRLIYYSQIVNDFQKGDIAEGYSVSREKKESFPLTVTSAQKNPTAFYLCASSIQGGRGDTQYFGPGTRLTVL.

Only a few counts were recorded for this clone. V and J are TRBV7-9 and TRBJ1-3; 11 bases agree with TRBD1. CDR3 length: 16 amino acids. The germline V gene encodes CDR1 SEHNR and CDR2 FQNEAQ (reference sequence). The V segment lost 5 bases and the J segment 3 bases; nucleotides outside the gene matches: 6. CDR3: CASSPGQGAIGNTIYF. The DNA for the CDR3 is TGTGCCAGCAGCCCCGGACAGGGGGCAATTGGAAACACCATATATTTT. Full variable domain (outside the CDR3, taken from reference TRBV7-9 and TRBJ1-3): DTGVSQNPRHKITKRGQNVTFRCDPISEHNRLYWYRQTLGQGPEFLTYFQNEAQLEKSRLLSDRFSAERPKGSFSTLEIQRTEQGDSAMYLCASSPGQGAIGNTIYFGEGSWLTVV.

This chain links TRBV5-4 with TRBJ2-1; possibly TRBD1 for D (6 bases). V lost 9 bases and J lost 0, with 16 bases in between. The CDR3 extends over 15 amino acids. Germline V gives CDR1 SGHNT, CDR2 YYREEE (reference sequence). CDR3 sequence reads: CAITNGGSSYNEQFF. The CDR3, as DNA: TGTGCCATTACGAATGGGGGCTCCTCCTACAATGAGCAGTTCTTC.

V gene TRBV11-2 combines with J gene TRBJ2-3; tentative D call: TRBD1 (5 bases). The CDR3 consists of 17 residues. Trimming shortened V by 5 bases and J by 6 bases, and 24 bases separated the two germline ends. CDR1 and CDR2 (germline): SGHAT, FQNNGV. The DNA for the CDR3 is TGTGCCAGCAGCCAATACCATGGGGCAGGCACACTGGATACGCAGTATTTT. Protein product: CASSQYHGAGTLDTQYF.

This clone was detected many times. This chain joins TRBV4-2 and TRBJ1-2; possible D gene TRBD1, 5 bases. The CDR3 totals 16 residues. The germline CDR1 and CDR2 sequences are LGHNA and YNFKEQ. V lost 0 bases to trimming and J lost 6 bases, with 17 bases between them. The CDR3 is CASSQDVLGGADGYTF. CDR3 coding DNA: TGTGCCAGCAGCCAAGATGTTTTGGGGGGAGCAGATGGCTACACCTTC.

This clone was found once. The V gene is TRBV24-1, the J gene TRBJ2-3; unclear D gene. The V end lost 5 bases, the J end lost 0 bases, and 8 bases lay between the germline ends. From germline, CDR1 is KGHDR and CDR2 SFDVKD. The CDR3 length is 14 residues. This chain's CDR3 is CATSGTWSTDTQYF. Here the CDR3 DNA reads TGTGCCACCAGTGGTACATGGAGCACAGATACGCAGTATTTT.

This rearrangement joins TRBV19 to TRBJ2-7, with TRBD1 identical over 7 bases. The germline gives CDR1 LNHDA, CDR2 SQIVND (reference sequence). V lost 7 bases to trimming and J lost 5 bases; unmatched junction nucleotides: 8. The CDR3 sequence is 13 residues long. CDR3 DNA: TGTGCCAGTAAGTCACAGGGGCAGAACGAGCAGTACTTC. Its translation is CASKSQGQNEQYF.

Only one count was recorded for this clone. V and J are TRBV2 and TRBJ1-1; TRBD1 is a possible D gene (5 bases). This CDR3 spans 16 amino acids. The ends were cut back, 1 base at V and 5 bases at J, with 17 bases in the middle. From germline, CDR1 is SNHLY and CDR2 FYNNEI. The CDR3 DNA is TGTGCCAGCAGTGAAGGGGGGGAGGGACTTCGAACTGAAGCTTTCTTT. This encodes CASSEGGEGLRTEAFF.

The chain combines TRBV7-9 with TRBJ2-2; TRBD1 agrees at 7 bases. CDR3 size: 14 residues. Germline lookup yields CDR1 SEHNR and CDR2 FQNEAQ (reference sequence). With V trimmed by 5 bases and J by 1 base, 1 base remained unmatched. The CDR3: CASSPGGNTGELFF. The CDR3, as DNA: TGTGCCAGCAGCCCAGGGGGGAACACCGGGGAGCTGTTTTTT.

CDR3 bases: TGTGCCAGCAGCGGTAGCGGGGCCTCCTACAATGAGCAGTTCTTC. Translated: CASSGSGASYNEQFF. The chain links TRBV9 to TRBJ2-1, with 8 nucleotides matching TRBD2. CDR1 is SGDLS and CDR2 is YYNGEE in the germline V gene. The CDR3 runs 15 residues. After removal of 3 bases from V and 0 bases from J, the junction contained 2 bases not matched to a gene.

J is TRBJ2-2 and V is TRBV28; TRBD1 is a possible D gene (6 bases). In germline, CDR1 is MDHEN, CDR2 SYDVKM. Deletions cut 5 bases from V and 1 base from J, with 17 bases between. This CDR3 has 17 residues. The CDR3 protein is CASSPPSGQKNTGELFF. The DNA of the CDR3 is TGTGCCAGCAGTCCCCCCTCCGGACAGAAGAACACCGGGGAGCTGTTTTTT.